The sample holds a few counts of the clone carrying this T cell receptor (beta chain). CDR3 size: 20 residues. J was trimmed by 7 bases and V by 1 base; bases with no gene match: 17. CDR1 is SNHLY and CDR2 is FYNNEI in the germline V gene. The assay was immunoSEQ multiplex PCR, and TCRdb's table has in-frame clones only and misses some. The data hold roughly 160,000 clones, with roughly 89% observed a single time. The sample is drawn from a study of blood T cell repertoires in COVID-19. Turning to the study itself: The United States, Italy and Spain were the sources of the acute and convalescent COVID-19 samples. T cells, B-cell-depleted T cells, or PBMCs supplied cDNA or gDNA.

Specimen: peripheral blood. The chain has TRBV2 and TRBJ2-5; 14 nucleotides line up with TRBD2. The sequence was collected from a woman in her sixties who had recovered from COVID-19. DNA for the CDR3: TGTGCCAGCAGTGAAGGGTTGAGACAGGGGACTAGCGGGGGCTTGGGGACCCAGTACTTC. Protein product: CASSEGLRQGTSGGLGTQYF.